The 8 T cell receptor beta chains below were found in one sample sequenced in a study. MiXCR, run by TCRdb on the RT-PCR reads, gives a single entry per CDR3 protein. The sample shows about 700,000 distinct CDR3 sequences, around 14% of them seen only once. Sequencing used memory CD4+ T cells from blood. These receptors were obtained from a female donor in good health, serving as a healthy control.

This clonotype was recorded a few times. The chain has TRBV7-9 and TRBJ1-6; D possibly corresponds to TRBD1 (5 bases). CDR3 size: 15 residues. Germline V gene sequence: CDR1 SEHNR, CDR2 FQNEAQ (reference sequence). The ends were cut back, 5 bases at V and 7 bases at J, with 15 bases in the middle. The CDR3 here is CASSLYAPGNSPLHF. CDR3 coding DNA: TGTGCCAGCAGCCTATACGCCCCAGGGAATTCACCCCTCCACTTT.

A few counts support this clonotype. The chain has TRBV12-3 or TRBV12-4 and TRBJ2-1, with D maybe TRBD2 (5 bases). Trimming stripped 5 bases from V and 8 bases from J, with 13 bases between. The CDR3 contains 13 residues. DNA of the CDR3: TGTGCCAGCAGTCCCCAACTAGGTCATGAGCAGTTCTTC. Its translation: CASSPQLGHEQFF.

This clonotype appeared many times. V usage is TRBV7-2 and J usage is TRBJ1-6; 7 nucleotides align to TRBD1. This CDR3 comprises 15 residues. CDR1 and CDR2 (germline): SGHTA, FQGNSA. The V segment lost 1 base and the J segment 7 bases; nucleotides outside the gene matches: 4. The CDR3 DNA is TGTGCCAGCAGCTTAGGACAGGGAAGGAATTCACCCCTCCACTTT. It specifies CASSLGQGRNSPLHF.

The chain has TRBV24-1 and TRBJ1-2; D might be TRBD1 (5 bases). The CDR3 runs to 14 residues. Trimming pared 3 bases from V and 3 bases from J, leaving 10 bases between. Looked up from germline, CDR1 is KGHDR and CDR2 is SFDVKD. The CDR3 sequence: CATSDEGRYYGYTF. CDR3 DNA sequence: TGTGCCACCAGTGATGAGGGGCGCTACTATGGCTACACCTTC.

V is TRBV10-3 and J is TRBJ1-3, with TRBD1 as a possible D gene (5 bases). V lost 10 bases to trimming and J lost 0 bases, with 13 bases between them. Germline V gene lookup returns CDR1 ENHRY and CDR2 SYGVKD. The CDR3 is 14 amino acids. CDR3 nucleotides: TGTGCCACCTTTGGGGGGAGCTCTGGAAACACCATATATTTT. Amino acid sequence: CATFGGSSGNTIYF.

The table lists this clonotype with many counts. The chain uses TRBV9 and TRBJ1-4, with TRBD1 as a possible D gene (5 bases). Trimming took 2 bases from V and 8 from J, leaving 10 bases between them. This CDR3 is built from 13 residues. The germline gives CDR1 SGDLS, CDR2 YYNGEE. The CDR3 DNA is TGTGCCAGCAGCGTGGGAGCAGGGGAAAAACTGTTTTTT. Translated: CASSVGAGEKLFF.

At least ten counts were recorded for this clonotype. This rearrangement joins TRBV7-2 to TRBJ2-7; either TRBD1 or TRBD2 may fit D (5 bases each). V gave up 3 bases and J gave up 6 bases, with 15 bases separating them. The CDR3 is 14 amino acids. CDR1 and CDR2 (germline): SGHTA, FQGNSA. The CDR3 is CASSFRDPGGEQYF. The CDR3 region has the DNA TGTGCCAGCAGCTTTAGGGACCCTGGGGGCGAGCAGTACTTC.

The V call is TRBV27, the J call TRBJ1-2, with D perhaps TRBD1 (5 bases). The germline V and J ends were trimmed by 0 bases and 6 bases, with 11 bases remaining between them. CDR1 is MNHEY, CDR2 SMNVEV, per germline (reference sequence). CDR3 length equals 14 residues. DNA for the CDR3: TGTGCCAGCAGTTTATCATGGAGGGGCCATGGCTACACCTTC. This codes for CASSLSWRGHGYTF.